This T cell receptor beta chain was sequenced in a study of blood T cell repertoires in COVID-19. Sequencing was performed with immunoSEQ multiplex PCR; in TCRdb, only in-frame clones are kept and a portion is missing. This sample has about 400,000 clones, with roughly 90% found just once. Germline V gene sequence: CDR1 MDHEN, CDR2 SYDVKM. The trim removed 5 bases at V and 7 bases at J, leaving 6 bases unmatched. The length of the CDR3 is 14 residues. The source is a woman aged 25 to 45 with acute or convalescent COVID-19. The chain employs TRBV28 and TRBJ1-4, with 8 bases matching TRBD1. Sequenced: peripheral blood. CDR3: CASSRRTGTEKLFF. The CDR3 region has the DNA TGTGCCAGCAGTAGAAGGACAGGGACTGAAAAACTGTTTTTT.